This T cell receptor (beta chain) was sequenced for a study of blood T cell repertoires in COVID-19. In germline, CDR1 is MNHEY, CDR2 SMNVEV (reference sequence). V shed 4 bases, J shed 4 bases, and the junction held 4 bases outside the gene matches. The CDR3 spans 15 residues. Clones were sequenced by immunoSEQ multiplex PCR, and TCRdb holds only the in-frame ones, with some missing. The table has approximately 190,000 clones, 75% to 90% seen once. The sequence derives from a woman between 40 and 55 years old with acute or convalescent COVID-19. The V gene is TRBV27, the J gene TRBJ2-3; TRBD1 agrees at 11 bases. Material for sequencing was peripheral blood. The CDR3 nucleotides read TGTGCCAGCAGTTGGGACAGGGGGTTTCCAGATACGCAGTATTTT. It codes for CASSWDRGFPDTQYF.